This T cell receptor (beta chain) was found in a study of post-analysis software for immune sequencing data (dated by TCRdb to between 2014 and 2017). For the study in its entirety: Relapsing-remitting, secondary progressive and progressive-relapsing multiple sclerosis were recorded as disease courses, and subtype annotation was lacking for some patients. Patient repertoires were compared against 10 to 12 previously published healthy control repertoires from donors aged about 6 to 26 years. A subset of samples was prepared in parallel using single-end sample barcoding, then pooled and co-amplified after Illumina adapter ligation. Paper-wide results and their limitations: Normalized Chao1 diversity was significantly lower in multiple sclerosis patients than controls, suggesting substantial peripheral T-cell clonal expansion. Roughly 5 TRBV segments, including TRBV5-6, TRBV5-1 and TRBV20-1, were significantly more frequent in patients than controls. Direct clustering with F measure showed strong co-clustering of samples prepared in the same batch, prompting a batch-effect correction. The control group was slightly older than the multiple sclerosis patient group.

The receptor library was made with PCR. The sequencer was an Illumina HiSeq 2500. Unique molecular identifiers were incorporated into TCR beta cDNA libraries to reduce PCR and sequencing biases. Some 500,000 cDNA molecules were obtained per 1 to 10 million input T cells, so each molecule approximated one T cell. The same protocol used for the earlier healthy control dataset was applied to prepare and sequence the patient libraries. Samples belonging to the same batch were prepared together, multiplexed and sequenced on a shared HiSeq lane. On the study's bioinformatics: Raw barcoded reads were processed with MIGEC, and single-read molecular identifier groups were discarded before consensus assembly and CDR3 extraction. Clonotype tables were post-analysed with VDJtools, and diversity was normalized by down-sampling all datasets to the smallest sample size. Repertoire overlap clustering matched CDR3 amino acid but not nucleotide sequences to correct batch-related cross-sample contamination. TCRdb redid the processing of the public reads, applying fastp at Q25 and MiXCR, and retained in-frame beta chains. One record per CDR3 amino acid sequence lists the most common genes and DNA. The V and J calls come from TCRdb's annotation, not from the publication. The sample table holds roughly 800,000 distinct CDR3 sequences, of which 53% were seen once. About 4.8% of the sample rests with the top ten.

TCR beta repertoires were profiled from peripheral blood of roughly 13 young patients with multiple sclerosis to demonstrate the VDJtools post-analysis software. The multiple sclerosis patients were children and adolescents ranging in age from about 6 to 17 years. The CDR3 sequence holds 18 residues, the cysteine and phenylalanine included. The read is trimmed to its CDR3 DNA, 54 bases read in frame from base 1. In the germline V gene, CDR1 corresponds to SGHRS and CDR2 to YFSETQ. Relative to germline, V is missing 0 bases and J is missing 2 bases, with 10 bases of the junction outside any gene match. Of note for this clonotype: This receptor's antigen is unknown. No much larger clonotype is one base removed from it; base qualities were not supplied.

Recombination linked TRBV5-1 to TRBJ2-1, with 8 bases in between that match TRBD2. The receptor comes from a girl aged 5-17 years with multiple sclerosis. Sample: blood. The DNA sequence is TGCGCCAGCAGCTTGGGCGGGAGGTGTGCCGTTCCCTACAATGAGCAGTTCTTC. The encoded protein is CASSLGGRCAVPYNEQFF.